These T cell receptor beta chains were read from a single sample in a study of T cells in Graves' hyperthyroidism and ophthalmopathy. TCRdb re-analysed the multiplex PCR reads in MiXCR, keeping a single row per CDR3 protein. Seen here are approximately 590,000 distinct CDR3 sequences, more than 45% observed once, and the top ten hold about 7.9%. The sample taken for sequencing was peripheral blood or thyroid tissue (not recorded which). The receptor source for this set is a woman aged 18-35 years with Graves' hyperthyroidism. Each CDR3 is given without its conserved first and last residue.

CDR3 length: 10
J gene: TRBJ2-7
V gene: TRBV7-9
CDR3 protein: ASSTDSYEQY

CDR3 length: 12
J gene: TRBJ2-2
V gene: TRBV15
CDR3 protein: ATKFGGMTGELF

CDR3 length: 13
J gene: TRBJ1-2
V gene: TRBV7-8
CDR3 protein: ASSPRDRGGYGYT

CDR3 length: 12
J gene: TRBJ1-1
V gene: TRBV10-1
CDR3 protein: ASSEETGSPEAF

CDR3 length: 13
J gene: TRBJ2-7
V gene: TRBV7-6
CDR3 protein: ASSQEIQDSYEQY

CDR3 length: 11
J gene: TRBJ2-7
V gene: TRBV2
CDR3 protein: ASGLAVSYEQY

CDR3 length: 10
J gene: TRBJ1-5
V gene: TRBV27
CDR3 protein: ASSLNRQPQH

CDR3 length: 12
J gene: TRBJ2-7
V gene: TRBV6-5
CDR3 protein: ASSLRAVSAEQY

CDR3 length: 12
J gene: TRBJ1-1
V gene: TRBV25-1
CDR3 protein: ARARGLGATEAF

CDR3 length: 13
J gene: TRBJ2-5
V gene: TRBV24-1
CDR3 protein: ATSDLYGGSETQY

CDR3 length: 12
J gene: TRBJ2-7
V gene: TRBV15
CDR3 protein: ATSRDRRGDEQY

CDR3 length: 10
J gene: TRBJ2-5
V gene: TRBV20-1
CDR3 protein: SARDQGGPQY

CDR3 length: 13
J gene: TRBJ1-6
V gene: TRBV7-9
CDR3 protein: ASSLGNRRDSPLH

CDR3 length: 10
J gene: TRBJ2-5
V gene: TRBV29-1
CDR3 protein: SVERGQETQN

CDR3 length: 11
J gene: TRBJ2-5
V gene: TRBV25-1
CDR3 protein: ASSMGSQETQY

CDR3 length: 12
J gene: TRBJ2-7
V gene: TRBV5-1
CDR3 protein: ASSFGDMSYEQY

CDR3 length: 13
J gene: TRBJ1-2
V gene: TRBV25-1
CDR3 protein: ASSPRTGGIYGYT

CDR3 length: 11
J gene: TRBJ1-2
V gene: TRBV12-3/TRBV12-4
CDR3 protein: ASRRQGWYGYT

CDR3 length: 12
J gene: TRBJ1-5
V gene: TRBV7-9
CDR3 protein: ASTNRGDGQPQH

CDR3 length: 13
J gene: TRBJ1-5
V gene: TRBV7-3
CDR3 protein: ASSPRDRNYQPQH

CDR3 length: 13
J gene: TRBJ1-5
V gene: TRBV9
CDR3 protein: ASSETGNSNQPQH

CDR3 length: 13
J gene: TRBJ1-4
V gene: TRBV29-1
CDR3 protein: SQRYGQGRNEKLF

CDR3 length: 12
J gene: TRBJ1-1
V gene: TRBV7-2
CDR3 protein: ASSLGLAGTEAF

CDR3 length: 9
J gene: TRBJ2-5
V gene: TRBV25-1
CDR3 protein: ASSPVTGQY

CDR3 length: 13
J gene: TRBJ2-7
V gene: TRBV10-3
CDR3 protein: AISGLGEDDYEQY

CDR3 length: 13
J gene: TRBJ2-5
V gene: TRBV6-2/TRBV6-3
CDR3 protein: ASSYGTGSVETQY

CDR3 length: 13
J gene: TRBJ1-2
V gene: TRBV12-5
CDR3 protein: ASGLVPGIGYGYT

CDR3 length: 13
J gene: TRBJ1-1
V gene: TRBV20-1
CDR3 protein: SARGPEFMNTEAF